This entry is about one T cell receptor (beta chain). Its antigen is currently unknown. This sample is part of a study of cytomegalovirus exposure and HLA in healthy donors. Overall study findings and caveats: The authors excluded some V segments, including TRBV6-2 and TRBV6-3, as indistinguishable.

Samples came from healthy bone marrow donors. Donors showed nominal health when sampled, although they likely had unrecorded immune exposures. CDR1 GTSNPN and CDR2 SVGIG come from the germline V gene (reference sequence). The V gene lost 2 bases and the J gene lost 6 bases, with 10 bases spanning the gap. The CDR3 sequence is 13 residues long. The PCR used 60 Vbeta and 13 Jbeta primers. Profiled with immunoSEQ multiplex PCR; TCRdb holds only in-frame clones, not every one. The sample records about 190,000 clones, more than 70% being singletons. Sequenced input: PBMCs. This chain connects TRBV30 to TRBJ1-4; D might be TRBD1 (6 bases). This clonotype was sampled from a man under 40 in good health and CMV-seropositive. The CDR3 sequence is CAWSRGAYEKLFF. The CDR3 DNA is TGTGCCTGGAGTCGGGGGGCATATGAAAAACTGTTTTTT.